One sample yielded the 10 T cell receptor beta chains listed below, sequenced in a study of tumor-infiltrating lymphocytes in primary liver carcinoma. Starting from around 500 ng of total RNA, TCR beta cDNA was produced with a primer in the constant region. Three nested multiplex PCR rounds, a slightly modified ARM-PCR, produced the libraries for TCR beta. Use of TRBV1-TRBV30 forward primers with a C-beta reverse primer characterized the first two PCR rounds, which lasted roughly 11 cycles each. TCRdb analysed the multiplex PCR reads with MiXCR anew, one entry per CDR3 protein. The table shows about 330,000 distinct CDR3 sequences, with around 60% occurring only once. Researchers drew blood RNA from unsorted whole blood and extracted germline DNA as well. Sequencing was carried out using peripheral blood. Every receptor here comes from a man between 40 and 49 years old with primary liver carcinoma and hepatitis B virus infection.

V is TRBV11-3 and J is TRBJ2-1; TRBD2 agrees at 7 bases. Germline loops: CDR1 SGHNT, CDR2 YENEEA. This CDR3 has 15 amino acids. Unmatched junction bases numbered 6, after V lost 0 bases and J lost 7 bases. The CDR3 reads CASSLDAGEANEQFF. The CDR3 DNA reads as TGTGCCAGCAGCTTAGATGCGGGAGAGGCAAATGAGCAGTTCTTC.

The chain links TRBV14 to TRBJ1-1; D unclear. The CDR3 has 13 residues. Trimming took 0 bases from V and 7 from J, leaving 9 bases between them. Per the germline V gene, CDR1 is SGHDN and CDR2 is FVKESK. The CDR3 DNA sequence: TGTGCCAGCAGCCAAGACCTGGGCCGTGAAGCTTTCTTT. Translating it yields CASSQDLGREAFF. Using reference TRBV14 and TRBJ1-1 for the parts outside the CDR3, the full variable domain is EAGVTQFPSHSVIEKGQTVTLRCDPISGHDNLYWYRRVMGKEIKFLLHFVKESKQDESGMPNNRFLAERTGGTYSTLKVQPAELEDSGVYFCASSQDLGREAFFGQGTRLTVV.

The V and J genes are TRBV29-1 and TRBJ2-7, with TRBD2 matching over 9 bases. CDR3 length: 14 residues. CDR1 SQVTM and CDR2 ANQGSEA come from the germline V gene. Germline trimming cut 4 bases from V and 8 bases from J; bases unmatched to any gene: 12. The CDR3 loop is CSVVVAGELSKQYF. In DNA, the CDR3 is TGCAGCGTTGTTGTAGCGGGGGAACTTTCCAAGCAGTACTTC.

This clonotype was recorded at least ten times. The gene calls are TRBV6-5 and TRBJ1-2; tentative D call: TRBD1 (6 bases). Germline-derived CDR1 and CDR2 are MNHEY and SVGAGI. CDR3 size: 14 residues. Trimming cost V 3 bases and J 2 bases, with 10 bases left between them. CDR3: CASSYTQGNYGYTF. CDR3 DNA sequence: TGTGCCAGCAGTTATACACAGGGCAACTATGGCTACACCTTC.

A remark on this clonotype: A much larger clone is a single base away; this may be a read error. V and J are TRBV11-2 and TRBJ1-1; TRBD1 might be the D (5 bases). CDR3 length: 14 amino acids. Germline V gene data show CDR1 as SGHAT and CDR2 as FQNNGV. The CDR3 here is CASSLDAGRTEASF. CDR3 in DNA: TGTGCCAGCAGCTTAGATGCAGGGAGAACTGAAGCTTCCTTT.

This clonotype was recorded once. At one end the junction does not follow the germline gene, possibly because of a read error. The chain links TRBV11-2 to TRBJ2-1, with 7 bases that match TRBD2. The V gene's germline CDR1 is SGHAT and CDR2 FQNNGV. The CDR3 totals 13 residues. CDR3: CASSTPRGNERFF. The CDR3, as DNA: TGTGCCAGCAGCACTCCGCGGGGGAATGAGCGGTTCTTC. The full variable domain, in which reference TRBV11-2 and TRBJ2-1 provide the parts outside the CDR3, is EAGVAQSPRYKIIEKRQSVAFWCNPISGHATLYWYQQILGQGPKLLIQFQNNGVVDDSQLPKDRFSAERLKGVDSTLKIQPAKLEDSAVYLCASSTPRGNERFFGPGTRLTVL.

As to this clonotype: Given a much more abundant clone one base away, this may be a read error. This chain connects TRBV6-2 or TRBV6-3 to TRBJ2-6; perhaps TRBD2 as D (5 bases). CDR3 size: 15 residues. With 1 base removed from V and 3 bases from J, the gap between germline ends came to 7 bases. In germline, CDR1 is MNHEY, CDR2 SVGEGT. The DNA for the CDR3 is TGTGCCAGCAGTTACTACGGGGTTGGGGCCAACGTCCTGACTTTC. Protein product: CASSYYGVGANVLTF.

This clonotype has only one observation. The chain joins TRBV6-1 to TRBJ2-1; 8 bases map to TRBD2. Trimming took 5 bases from V and 3 from J; bases not matched to a gene: 12. CDR1 is MNHNS, CDR2 SASEGT, per germline. CDR3 length: 17 amino acids. The CDR3 reads CASSPFSAGGRYNEQFF. CDR3 nucleotides: TGTGCCAGCAGTCCCTTTTCGGCGGGAGGACGCTACAATGAGCAGTTCTTC.

Note on this clonotype: Here the CDR3 omits its conserved ending phenylalanine or tryptophan, so a read error is the likely source. No DNA is shown, since the ends of the CDR3 on it are uncertain; the CDR3 is the one TCRdb lists. This rearrangement joins TRBV11-2 to TRBJ2-1; the table's TRBD1 call for D was not verified on the DNA. Germline V gene data show CDR1 as SGHAT and CDR2 as FQNNGV. The CDR3 is 15 amino acids in total, end residues counted. CDR3 in amino acids: CASSFSSILSHKQLS.

The chain employs TRBV11-3 and TRBJ2-3; D ambiguous. The V gene's germline CDR1 is SGHNT and CDR2 YENEEA. CDR3 length equals 13 residues. Trimming shortened V by 4 bases and J by 4 bases, and 9 bases separated the two germline ends. Written as DNA, the CDR3 is TGTGCCAGCAGCTGGGGTGAGGCAGATACGCAGTATTTT. It specifies CASSWGEADTQYF.